A selection of T cell receptor beta chains follows, all from one sample in a study of T cells in Graves' hyperthyroidism and ophthalmopathy. TCRdb analysed the multiplex PCR reads with MiXCR anew, one entry per CDR3 protein. The sample shows more than 300,000 distinct CDR3 sequences, less than 15% of them seen only once. Sequenced sample: blood. The receptors were gathered from a young woman with Graves' hyperthyroidism. CDR3s include the opening cysteine and the closing phenylalanine or tryptophan. The D gene is left open where the match is weak. Clone sizes are given selectively: once, few, many, or a class where the clone is expanded.

V,J,size,D,CDR3,DNA
TRBV20-1,TRBJ2-7,many,-,CSARTVQWYEQYF,TGCAGTGCTCGGACAGTGCAATGGTACGAGCAGTACTTC
TRBV3-1,TRBJ2-1,many,-,CASSQEGRGTLSHEQFF,TGTGCCAGCAGCCAAGAGGGCCGGGGGACTCTATCACATGAGCAGTTCTTC
TRBV27,TRBJ2-7,many,-,CASSLNAEQYF,TGTGCCAGCAGTTTAAACGCCGAGCAGTACTTC
TRBV3-1,TRBJ1-2,many,-,CASSHRAGDVSGYTF,TGTGCCAGCAGCCATAGGGCAGGGGATGTTTCTGGCTACACCTTC
TRBV12-3/TRBV12-4,TRBJ2-3,many,-,CASSYDPATDTQYF,TGTGCCAGCAGCTACGACCCGGCCACAGATACGCAGTATTTT
TRBV19,TRBJ1-1,-,-,CASMFFAEAFF,TGTGCCAGTATGTTTTTCGCTGAAGCTTTCTTT
TRBV5-1,TRBJ2-4,few,-,CASRAGVAKNIQYF,TGCGCCAGCAGAGCAGGGGTAGCCAAAAACATTCAGTACTTC
TRBV7-2,TRBJ2-1,-,-,CASSLLGKGDPTKFLFF,TGTGCCAGCAGCTTATTGGGTAAAGGGGACCCCACCAAGTTTTTGTTCTTC
TRBV30,TRBJ2-7,many,TRBD2,CAWSLGSGIYEQYF,TGTGCCTGGAGTCTGGGTAGCGGGATTTACGAGCAGTACTTC
TRBV20-1,TRBJ2-1,many,-,CSARDPLGQLNEQFF,TGCAGTGCTAGAGATCCCCTCGGACAACTCAATGAGCAGTTCTTC
TRBV4-1,TRBJ1-1,-,-,CASSPKIQQGPAEAFF,TGCGCCAGCAGCCCCAAAATTCAACAGGGCCCGGCTGAAGCTTTCTTT
TRBV11-2,TRBJ1-2,many,TRBD1,CASSLDQGDGYTF,TGTGCCAGCAGCTTAGATCAGGGGGATGGCTACACCTTC
TRBV18,TRBJ2-5,few,-,CASSPLAVQETQYF,TGTGCCAGCTCACCCTTAGCAGTCCAAGAGACCCAGTACTTC
TRBV20-1,TRBJ1-1,many,TRBD1,CSARRDRGNTEAFF,TGCAGTGCTAGGCGGGACAGGGGGAACACTGAAGCTTTCTTT
TRBV27,TRBJ2-3,few,-,CASSALQGYTQYF,TGTGCCAGCAGTGCATTACAGGGTTATACGCAGTATTTT
TRBV20-1,TRBJ2-5,-,-,CSATRETQYF,TGCAGTGCTACAAGGGAGACCCAGTACTTC
TRBV7-9,TRBJ2-7,-,TRBD2,CASTLASGSYEQYF,TGTGCCAGCACCTTGGCTAGCGGCTCCTACGAGCAGTACTTC
TRBV20-1,TRBJ2-2,many,TRBD2,CSAKSGAGGMELFF,TGCAGTGCTAAGAGCGGCGCGGGGGGGATGGAGCTGTTTTTT
TRBV18,TRBJ2-3,many,-,CASSPPGVTDTQYF,TGTGCCAGCTCACCACCGGGAGTAACAGATACGCAGTATTTT
TRBV6-1,TRBJ1-6,many,TRBD1,CASSADRDDTPLHF,TGTGCCAGCAGTGCTGACAGGGACGATACACCCCTCCACTTT
TRBV6-2/TRBV6-3,TRBJ2-7,-,TRBD2,CASSRLAGPNYEQYF,TGTGCCAGCAGTCGACTAGCGGGGCCCAACTACGAGCAGTACTTC
TRBV11-2,TRBJ1-6,many,TRBD1,CASSPWDRSYSPLHF,TGTGCCAGCAGCCCCTGGGACAGGTCCTATTCACCCCTCCACTTT
TRBV7-6,TRBJ2-7,-,-,CASSPTGRAYEQYF,TGTGCCAGCAGCCCGACAGGGAGGGCCTACGAGCAGTACTTC
TRBV19,TRBJ2-2,many,TRBD2,CASSTGLAPNTGELFF,TGTGCCAGTAGTACCGGACTAGCGCCGAACACCGGGGAGCTGTTTTTT
TRBV12-3/TRBV12-4,TRBJ1-2,many,-,CASSREGKRGYTF,TGTGCCAGCAGTCGGGAGGGAAAAAGAGGCTACACCTTC
TRBV20-1,TRBJ2-5,-,-,CSAIGEATQYF,TGCAGTGCTATAGGGGAGGCGACCCAGTACTTC
TRBV27,TRBJ1-1,many,-,CASSLLAQGRGTEAFF,TGTGCCAGCAGTTTACTGGCCCAGGGGCGAGGCACTGAAGCTTTCTTT
TRBV9,TRBJ2-1,-,TRBD2,CASDSGRAGEQFF,TGTGCCAGTGATAGCGGGAGGGCAGGTGAGCAGTTCTTC